A single sample is the source of the 10 T cell receptor beta chains below, sequenced in a study of blood T cell repertoires in COVID-19. Assay: immunoSEQ multiplex PCR; the TCRdb copy retains only in-frame clones and omits some. The sample lists more than 45,000 clones, more than 70% occurring once. Source material: peripheral blood. These receptors originate from a woman aged 60-70 years with acute or convalescent COVID-19.

The chain carries TRBV19 and TRBJ1-1; D is uncertain. Between the trimmed V and J ends, which lost 9 bases and 4 bases, there was a span of 15 bases. The CDR3 totals 13 residues. Germline lookup yields CDR1 LNHDA and CDR2 SQIVND (reference sequence). The CDR3 loop reads CASLSRGSTEAFF. The CDR3 coding sequence is TGTGCCAGCCTGTCACGGGGATCCACTGAAGCTTTCTTT.

The V call is TRBV9, the J call TRBJ1-1; the match to TRBD1 covers 8 bases. After removal of 3 bases from V and 5 bases from J, the junction contained 9 bases not matched to a gene. Germline V gene sequence: CDR1 SGDLS, CDR2 YYNGEE. The CDR3 covers 15 residues. In DNA form, the CDR3 reads TGTGCCAGCAGCGGCCTGGACAGGGCGGGAACTGAAGCTTTCTTT. Its protein product is CASSGLDRAGTEAFF.

The J gene is TRBJ1-5, the V gene TRBV18, with 7 bases aligning to TRBD1. V lost 3 bases to trimming and J lost 2 bases; unmatched junction nucleotides: 10. The CDR3 is 17 residues long. The germline V gene encodes CDR1 KGHSH and CDR2 LQKENI. CDR3 amino acids: CASSPSTGMIGNQPQHF. DNA of the CDR3: TGTGCCAGCTCACCGTCGACAGGGATGATCGGCAATCAGCCCCAGCATTTT.

The rearrangement joins TRBV18 to TRBJ1-2; D is possibly TRBD1 (5 bases). V dropped 6 bases and J dropped 7 bases, with 15 bases sitting between them. Germline V CDR1 and CDR2: KGHSH, LQKENI. The CDR3 is made up of 13 amino acids. DNA of the CDR3: TGTGCCAGCTCCCCATCGAGCAGGGTTGGCTACACCTTC. Protein product: CASSPSSRVGYTF. The complete variable domain, with remaining parts taken from reference TRBV18 and TRBJ1-2, reads NAGVMQNPRHLVRRRGQEARLRCSPMKGHSHVYWYRQLPEEGLKFMVYLQKENIIDESGMPKERFSAEFPKEGPSILRIQQVVRGDSAAYFCASSPSSRVGYTFGSGTRLTVV.

In its sample, this clone was seen a few times. The V gene is TRBV19, the J gene TRBJ1-2; D is ambiguous. The germline V gene has CDR1 LNHDA and CDR2 SQIVND (reference sequence). V lost 1 base, J lost 7 bases, and 13 bases lay in between. The CDR3 is made up of 14 amino acids. The CDR3 sequence is CASSIGVERGGYTF. CDR3 DNA: TGTGCCAGTAGTATAGGCGTCGAGCGGGGTGGCTACACCTTC.

The chain joins TRBV6-5 to TRBJ2-1; no reliable D call. Per the germline V gene, CDR1 is MNHEY and CDR2 is SVGAGI. The CDR3 spans 15 residues. V was trimmed by 6 bases and J by 0 bases, leaving 12 bases between them. The CDR3 sequence: CASSETRSSYNEQFF. DNA of the CDR3: TGTGCCAGCAGCGAGACTCGCAGCTCCTACAATGAGCAGTTCTTC.

The V gene is TRBV30, the J gene TRBJ1-3, with D possibly matching TRBD1 (6 bases). The V gene lost 2 bases and the J gene lost 2 bases, with 16 bases spanning the gap. Germline CDR1 reads GTSNPN; CDR2 reads SVGIG (reference sequence). This CDR3 has 16 amino acids. The CDR3 DNA is TGTGCCTGGAGTTCCAACAGGGATTGGACTGGAAACACCATATATTTT. Residues: CAWSSNRDWTGNTIYF.

The gene calls are TRBV2 and TRBJ2-4, with 11 bases aligning to TRBD1. The CDR3 totals 18 residues. Germline CDR1 reads SNHLY; CDR2 reads FYNNEI. Losses at the gene ends were 4 bases for V and 0 bases for J; bases not matched to a gene: 8. CDR3: CASSAPPGQGAAKNIQYF. The CDR3 DNA is TGTGCCAGCAGTGCCCCACCCGGACAGGGGGCAGCCAAAAACATTCAGTACTTC.

The chain carries TRBV4-1 and TRBJ1-4, with TRBD1 as a possible D gene (5 bases). V lost 2 bases to trimming and J lost 3 bases, with 10 bases between them. Germline CDR1 and CDR2: MGHRA and YSYEKL. The CDR3 has 15 amino acids. CDR3 in amino acids: CASSQRGQSNEKLFF. The DNA of the CDR3 is TGCGCCAGCAGCCAAAGGGGCCAGTCTAATGAAAAACTGTTTTTT.

V and J are TRBV6-5 and TRBJ1-4, with D uncertain. V lost 2 bases to trimming and J lost 5 bases, with 15 bases between them. The V gene's germline CDR1 is MNHEY and CDR2 SVGAGI. CDR3 length: 16 residues. The chain's CDR3 is CASSYSEGRLNEKLFF. The DNA of the CDR3 is TGTGCCAGCAGTTACAGTGAAGGGAGGTTAAATGAAAAACTGTTTTTT.